The rows below give T cell receptor beta chains drawn from one sample of a study of graft-versus-host responses after intestinal transplantation. Sequencing used immunoSEQ multiplex PCR; TCRdb keeps in-frame clones, though not all of them. The sample has more than 45,000 clones, roughly 89% seen once. Source: PBMCs, taken around 120 days after intestinal transplantation. The receptors come from a human patient who received an intestinal transplant, so some T cells may come from the graft donor. The CDR3 runs from the conserved cysteine through the conserved F or W. Fields, in order: J gene, D gene, V gene, clone size, CDR3 DNA, CDR3 protein. D genes are given only for firm matches. The size of a clone is reported for some rows only, either as once, few or many, or as a class for expanded clones.

j_call: TRBJ2-5; d_call: TRBD2; v_call: TRBV4-1; clone_size: .; cdr3_nt: TGCGCCAGCAGCCAGGGGACTAGCGGGTGGGAGACCCAGTACTTC; cdr3_aa: CASSQGTSGWETQYF
j_call: TRBJ2-2; d_call: .; v_call: TRBV11-3; clone_size: .; cdr3_nt: TGTGCCAGCAGCTTAGAGGGCGGTAACAGGCATAACACCGGGGAGCTGTTTTTT; cdr3_aa: CASSLEGGNRHNTGELFF
j_call: TRBJ2-6; d_call: .; v_call: TRBV27; clone_size: .; cdr3_nt: TGTGCCAGCAGTCCTGGAGGGGCCAACGTCCTGACTTTC; cdr3_aa: CASSPGGANVLTF
j_call: TRBJ2-2; d_call: .; v_call: TRBV9; clone_size: .; cdr3_nt: TGTGCCAGCAGCGTAGGAGGAGGAATTAACACCGGGGAGCTGTTTTTT; cdr3_aa: CASSVGGGINTGELFF
j_call: TRBJ2-2; d_call: .; v_call: TRBV19; clone_size: .; cdr3_nt: TGCGCCAGCGGGACAGCCGGGGAGCTGTTTTTT; cdr3_aa: CASGTAGELFF
j_call: TRBJ1-6; d_call: TRBD1; v_call: TRBV19; clone_size: .; cdr3_nt: TGTGCCAGTAGTAGGGGACAGTTCAATTCACCCCTCCACTTT; cdr3_aa: CASSRGQFNSPLHF
j_call: TRBJ2-1; d_call: TRBD2; v_call: TRBV9; clone_size: .; cdr3_nt: TGTGCCAGCAGCGCGGAGGGACTAGTCGATGAGCAGTTCTTC; cdr3_aa: CASSAEGLVDEQFF
j_call: TRBJ2-1; d_call: .; v_call: TRBV5-1; clone_size: .; cdr3_nt: TGCGCCAGCAGCCGGGACGTCGTGGACAACAATGAGCAGTTCTTC; cdr3_aa: CASSRDVVDNNEQFF
j_call: TRBJ2-1; d_call: .; v_call: TRBV27; clone_size: few; cdr3_nt: TGTGCCAGCAGTCCTGGACGCTACAATGAGCAGTTCTTC; cdr3_aa: CASSPGRYNEQFF
j_call: TRBJ2-3; d_call: TRBD2; v_call: TRBV6-4; clone_size: .; cdr3_nt: TGTGCCAGCAGCCCACTAGCGGGAGGGTCCCAAGATACGCAGTATTTT; cdr3_aa: CASSPLAGGSQDTQYF
j_call: TRBJ2-7; d_call: .; v_call: TRBV18; clone_size: .; cdr3_nt: TGTGCCAGCTCACCACCCACCTCCTACGAGCAGTACTTC; cdr3_aa: CASSPPTSYEQYF